There are a few counts of the clone carrying this T cell receptor (beta chain). Antigen: not known. These data originate in a study of blood T cells in healthy people across ages. The study, taken as a whole, reports: Using unsorted PBMCs precluded a conclusive naive versus antigen-experienced comparison.

CDR3 length: 11 residues. The germline V gene has CDR1 DFQATT and CDR2 SNEGSKA (reference sequence). Deletions cut 5 bases from V and 6 bases from J, with 8 bases between. It was with a sample-barcoded 5' primer and a J-beta primer mix that a second PCR of roughly 6 to 12 cycles was run. Every cDNA molecule carried a tag from a template-switch adaptor bearing 12 random nucleotides. Each CDR3 protein gets one entry after TCRdb re-called the 5' RACE reads with MiXCR. The data contain 800,000 or so distinct CDR3 sequences, around a quarter of them singletons. These data are also associated with another study on T cells of mothers and their children. That source adds: Over five children, together with their three healthy Caucasian mothers, made up the donors.

The sequence derives from a boy between 5 and 17 years old in good health. Sequenced: blood. The chain employs TRBV20-1 and TRBJ2-4; weak D call: TRBD2 (5 bases). CDR3 region: CSALAGNIQYF. The CDR3 DNA follows: TGCAGTGCTTTGGCGGGAAACATTCAGTACTTC.